Presented here are 30 T cell receptor beta chains from one specimen sequenced in a study of blood T cell repertoires in COVID-19. Profiled with immunoSEQ multiplex PCR; TCRdb holds only in-frame clones, not every one. The sample holds 390,000 or so clones, about 87% seen once. Sequenced material: peripheral blood. The receptors stem from a woman in her 30s with COVID-19, enrolled during active disease.

The chain joins TRBV7-9 to TRBJ2-7, with D maybe TRBD2 (5 bases). The CDR3 is made up of 15 amino acids. V shed 1 base and J shed 0 bases, with 10 bases lying between them. Germline values: CDR1 SEHNR, CDR2 FQNEAQ (reference sequence). This chain's CDR3 is CASSLVADFSYEQYF. Here the CDR3 DNA reads TGTGCCAGCAGCTTAGTGGCGGACTTCTCCTACGAGCAGTACTTC.

CDR3 sequence reads: CASSLVLYEQYF. CDR3 DNA: TGTGCCAGCAGCTTAGTTCTATACGAGCAGTACTTC. The chain carries TRBV7-2 and TRBJ2-7, with D hard to call. The CDR3 covers 12 residues. The germline V gene has CDR1 SGHTA and CDR2 FQGNSA. V was shortened by 1 base and J by 4 bases, with 5 bases between the two germline ends. The whole variable domain, remainder taken from reference TRBV7-2 and TRBJ2-7, is GAGVSQSPSNKVTEKGKDVELRCDPISGHTALYWYRQSLGQGLEFLIYFQGNSAPDKSGLPSDRFSAERTGGSVSTLTIQRTQQEDSAVYLCASSLVLYEQYFGPGTRLTVT.

This rearrangement joins TRBV25-1 to TRBJ2-7; TRBD2 aligns across 9 bases. This CDR3 comprises 14 residues. The trim removed 6 bases at V and 5 bases at J, leaving 8 bases unmatched. CDR1 is MGHDK and CDR2 is SYGVNS in the germline V gene. The DNA of the CDR3 is TGTGCCAGCAGGGACGCCGGGACTAGCAACGAGCAGTACTTC. It codes for CASRDAGTSNEQYF.

The chain links TRBV2 to TRBJ2-7; D perhaps matches TRBD2 (7 bases). V lost 7 bases and J 2 bases, leaving 12 bases between the germline ends. The CDR3 length is 13 residues. CDR1 is SNHLY and CDR2 is FYNNEI in the germline V gene. The CDR3 is CASKRDTAYEQYF. The CDR3, as DNA: TGTGCCAGCAAGCGGGACACCGCCTACGAGCAGTACTTC.

The rearrangement joins TRBV11-2 to TRBJ1-6; 9 nucleotides agree with TRBD1. Germline trimming cut 3 bases from V and 11 bases from J; bases unmatched to any gene: 8. The CDR3 runs 15 residues. Germline lookup yields CDR1 SGHAT and CDR2 FQNNGV. This chain's CDR3 is CASSFLWTGETPLHF. CDR3 nucleotides: TGTGCCAGCAGCTTCCTCTGGACAGGGGAGACACCCCTCCACTTT.

The chain joins TRBV28 to TRBJ2-2; D gene unclear. The CDR3 extends over 14 amino acids. V lost 5 bases to trimming and J lost 7 bases, with 14 bases between them. CDR1 is MDHEN and CDR2 is SYDVKM in the germline V gene. Written as DNA, the CDR3 is TGTGCCAGCAGTACTACCAGTCTGATCGGGGAGCTGTTTTTT. As protein: CASSTTSLIGELFF.

The V call is TRBV11-2, the J call TRBJ2-7; the D gene is possibly TRBD1 (6 bases). Germline V gene sequence: CDR1 SGHAT, CDR2 FQNNGV. V shed 5 bases and J shed 5 bases, with 22 bases lying between them. The CDR3 is 16 amino acids. For the CDR3, the DNA is TGTGCCAGCAGCCCCTTGACAGGCAGACGGGTCAACGAGCAGTACTTC. It codes for CASSPLTGRRVNEQYF.

The rearrangement uses TRBV5-6 and TRBJ2-5; 7 bases match TRBD1. V shed 5 bases, J shed 1 base, and the junction held 2 bases outside the gene matches. Per the germline V gene, CDR1 is SGHDT and CDR2 is YYEEEE. This CDR3 spans 13 amino acids. CDR3 loop: CASRWDSQETQYF. For the CDR3, the DNA is TGTGCCAGCAGATGGGACAGCCAAGAGACCCAGTACTTC.

J is TRBJ2-2 and V is TRBV7-2; 7 bases agree with TRBD1. CDR1 and CDR2 (germline): SGHTA, FQGNSA. The CDR3 loop spans 14 amino acids. The V and J ends lost 6 bases and 8 bases, in that order; junction bases with no gene match: 9. The CDR3 nucleotides read TGTGCCAGCAGTCAAACGACAGGGTCGGGGGAGCTGTTTTTT. This encodes CASSQTTGSGELFF.

This rearrangement joins TRBV18 to TRBJ2-7, with TRBD1 matching 7 bases. The CDR3 extends over 15 amino acids. Per the germline V gene, CDR1 is KGHSH and CDR2 is LQKENI. V shed 0 bases and J 2 bases; nucleotides not matched to a gene: 4. For the CDR3, the DNA is TGTGCCAGCTCACCACCGGGACAGTCAGCCTACGAGCAGTACTTC. It is translated as CASSPPGQSAYEQYF.

This clone was picked up one time. This chain connects TRBV5-4 to TRBJ2-5, with D perhaps matching TRBD2 (5 bases). The CDR3 has 17 amino acids. The V end was cut by 3 bases, the J end by 2 bases, with 20 bases between. CDR1 and CDR2 from the germline V gene are SGHNT and YYREEE (reference sequence). The chain's CDR3 is CASSSGGSGRSQETQYF. As DNA, the CDR3 is TGTGCCAGCAGCTCCGGAGGATCGGGCAGGTCACAAGAGACCCAGTACTTC.

The chain uses TRBV5-1 and TRBJ2-2; D gene uncertain. V lost 5 bases to trimming and J lost 3 bases, with 11 bases between them. Germline V gene data show CDR1 as SGHRS and CDR2 as YFSETQ. This CDR3 is 14 amino acids long. In DNA form, the CDR3 reads TGCGCCAGCAGTCTCAGTCGTGACACCGGGGAGCTGTTTTTT. Its translation is CASSLSRDTGELFF.

A remark on this clone: This sample includes further DNA sequences coding for the same CDR3. This sequence joins TRBV28 and TRBJ2-1; TRBD1 might be the D (5 bases). This CDR3 spans 13 amino acids. Trimming left V 1 base short and J 7 bases short, with 8 bases between. Germline V CDR1 and CDR2: MDHEN, SYDVKM. The CDR3 is CASSLSGYNEQFF. The CDR3 DNA follows: TGTGCCAGCAGTTTATCAGGGTATAATGAGCAGTTCTTC.

The chain has TRBV5-1 and TRBJ2-7, with TRBD2 matching over 10 bases. The length of the CDR3 is 15 residues. V was pared by 2 bases and J by 3 bases, with 5 bases of the junction left unmatched. CDR1 and CDR2 (germline): SGHRS, YFSETQ. In nucleotides, the CDR3 is TGCGCCAGCAGCTTAACTAGCGGGGCCTACTACGAGCAGTACTTC. It is translated as CASSLTSGAYYEQYF.

The gene calls are TRBV7-2 and TRBJ2-7; D ambiguous. Germline V lookup: CDR1 SGHTA, CDR2 FQGNSA. The CDR3 is 11 residues long. V was trimmed by 6 bases and J by 4 bases, leaving 7 bases between them. The CDR3 region is CASSNGYEQYF. CDR3 DNA: TGTGCCAGCAGTAACGGGTACGAGCAGTACTTC.

The chain links TRBV7-9 to TRBJ1-2, with a tentative D call TRBD1 (6 bases). Trimming took off 5 bases at V and 2 bases at J, with 18 bases between the two ends. The CDR3 spans 16 residues. Per germline, CDR1 SEHNR and CDR2 FQNEAQ (reference sequence). Here the CDR3 DNA reads TGTGCCAGCAGCGGAACGACGGGGGGGCGGAACTATGGCTACACCTTC. Residues: CASSGTTGGRNYGYTF.

The chain couples TRBV3-1 (or the pseudogene TRBV3-2) to TRBJ2-1; 9 nucleotides agree with TRBD2. The CDR3 loop spans 15 amino acids. With 7 bases clipped from V and 7 bases from J, the junction kept 11 bases outside the gene matches. The germline V gene has CDR1 LGHDT and CDR2 YNNKEL (reference sequence). The CDR3 reads CASKRAGGLKNEQFF. CDR3 sequence (DNA): TGTGCCAGCAAAAGGGCGGGAGGGCTGAAGAATGAGCAGTTCTTC.

The J gene is TRBJ1-2, the V gene TRBV28; D is ambiguous. The CDR3 is 14 residues long. In germline, CDR1 is MDHEN, CDR2 SYDVKM. With 5 bases removed from V and 1 base from J, the gap between germline ends came to 11 bases. The CDR3 spells CASSPSRDNYGYTF. As DNA, the CDR3 is TGTGCCAGCAGTCCCTCTCGGGATAACTATGGCTACACCTTC.

The chain's CDR3 is CASVKAGGPGEQYF. CDR3 nucleotide sequence: TGTGCCAGCGTTAAGGCGGGAGGGCCTGGGGAGCAGTACTTC. The chain has TRBV28 and TRBJ2-7; 9 bases are a match to TRBD2. CDR1 MDHEN and CDR2 SYDVKM come from the germline V gene. This CDR3 comprises 14 residues. With V trimmed by 8 bases and J by 7 bases, 12 bases remained unmatched.

V and J are TRBV7-9 and TRBJ2-7; maybe TRBD2 (5 bases). This CDR3 has 12 residues. Germline values: CDR1 SEHNR, CDR2 FQNEAQ (reference sequence). Trimming took 5 bases from V and 6 from J, leaving 11 bases between them. The CDR3 loop reads CASSPGSGEQYF. The CDR3 coding sequence is TGTGCCAGCAGCCCGGGGTCGGGCGAGCAGTACTTC.

The J gene is TRBJ2-3, the V gene TRBV27; 11 positions agree with TRBD2. Germline CDR1 is MNHEY and CDR2 is SMNVEV (reference sequence). The CDR3 totals 14 residues. The ends lost 7 bases at V and 5 bases at J; junction bases unmatched: 5. CDR3 protein: CASKTSGGRDTQYF. The CDR3 DNA reads TGTGCCAGCAAAACTAGCGGGGGAAGAGATACGCAGTATTTT.

The V gene is TRBV27, the J gene TRBJ2-6; D call uncertain. The CDR3 spans 15 residues. Trimming left V 6 bases short and J 1 base short, with 10 bases between. The germline V gene has CDR1 MNHEY and CDR2 SMNVEV (reference sequence). CDR3 sequence reads: CASRPGFSGANVLTF. In nucleotides, the CDR3 is TGTGCCAGCAGGCCAGGCTTTTCTGGGGCCAACGTCCTGACTTTC.

This clone was found a few times. The same CDR3 can be traced to other DNA sequences in this sample. This rearrangement joins TRBV7-3 to TRBJ2-1; the match to TRBD2 covers 8 bases. Germline V gives CDR1 SGHTA, CDR2 FQGTGA. The CDR3 covers 14 residues. V was clipped by 2 bases and J by 3 bases; unmatched bases: 0. CDR3 DNA: TGTGCCAGCAGCTTAGCGGGAGGCTACAATGAGCAGTTCTTC. It encodes CASSLAGGYNEQFF.

The chain links TRBV19 to TRBJ2-7, with TRBD2 matching over 8 bases. The CDR3 runs to 14 residues. The V segment lost 7 bases and the J segment 1 base; nucleotides outside the gene matches: 6. From germline, CDR1 is LNHDA and CDR2 SQIVND (reference sequence). CDR3 coding DNA: TGTGCCAGTACCCCGGGGGGGTCGTCCTACGAGCAGTACTTC. Encoded protein: CASTPGGSSYEQYF.

This chain uses TRBV6-5 with TRBJ2-3, with no clear D. Deletions cut 0 bases from V and 6 bases from J, with 13 bases between. The CDR3 runs 15 residues. In germline, CDR1 is MNHEY, CDR2 SVGAGI. The CDR3 here is CASSYSGTVPDTQYF. The CDR3 bases are TGTGCCAGCAGTTACTCGGGTACAGTGCCGGATACGCAGTATTTT.

The chain carries TRBV10-3 and TRBJ2-1; the D gene is possibly TRBD2 (6 bases). The CDR3 totals 12 residues. V shed 6 bases and J shed 12 bases, with 15 bases lying between them. The germline gives CDR1 ENHRY, CDR2 SYGVKD. CDR3 loop: CAISNLAGWQFF. The CDR3 DNA sequence: TGTGCCATCAGCAATCTGGCGGGATGGCAGTTCTTC.

The gene calls are TRBV6-5 and TRBJ2-7; 10 nucleotides line up with TRBD1. Germline CDR1 reads MNHEY; CDR2 reads SVGAGI. V was clipped by 0 bases and J by 2 bases; unmatched bases: 4. This CDR3 is built from 16 residues. The CDR3 sequence: CASSYSGQGPTYEQYF. CDR3 in DNA: TGTGCCAGCAGTTACTCGGGACAGGGGCCCACCTACGAGCAGTACTTC.

The CDR3 DNA reads TGTGCCAGCAGTGGCCTAACTAGCGGGGACTCCTACGAGCAGTACTTC. It translates to CASSGLTSGDSYEQYF. The rearrangement joins TRBV6-1 to TRBJ2-7, with 10 nucleotides matching TRBD2. Germline assignment: CDR1 MNHNS and CDR2 SASEGT. The CDR3 runs to 16 residues. The junction had 6 bases not matched to a gene; V was cut back by 4 bases and J by 0 bases.

The V and J genes are TRBV30 and TRBJ2-7; D possibly corresponds to TRBD2 (8 bases). Germline CDR1 GTSNPN, CDR2 SVGIG (reference sequence). The CDR3 covers 14 residues. The ends were cut back, 4 bases at V and 6 bases at J, with 19 bases in the middle. CDR3 in DNA: TGTGCCTGGAACGACAGGGAGCGGGGGATCGAGCAGTACTTC. This translates into CAWNDRERGIEQYF.

The chain joins TRBV3-1 (or the pseudogene TRBV3-2) to TRBJ2-5; 15 bases are a match to TRBD2. This CDR3 is 14 amino acids long. V dropped 5 bases and J dropped 5; count of bases not matched to a gene: 0. Per the germline V gene, CDR1 is LGHDT and CDR2 is YNNKEL (reference sequence). CDR3 sequence reads: CASSGTSGRETQYF. In DNA, the CDR3 is TGTGCCAGCAGCGGGACTAGCGGGAGGGAGACCCAGTACTTC.